Following are 22 T cell receptor beta chains from one sample sequenced in a study of T-cell memory formation after mild COVID-19. TCRdb called the 5' RACE reads again in MiXCR, with one record for every CDR3 protein. The sample includes roughly 100,000 distinct CDR3 sequences, about 15% seen only once; the top ten take 28%. Sample: PBMCs or a T cell subset sorted from them (not recorded which). The receptors derive from an adult woman who had mild COVID-19 (a few samples of this study predate the infection). Cell type and time point are not known.

The chain employs TRBV7-9 and TRBJ2-7; tentative D call: TRBD1 (6 bases). The V end was cut by 4 bases, the J end by 2 bases, with 15 bases between. CDR3 length: 15 residues. The germline CDR1 and CDR2 sequences are SEHNR and FQNEAQ (reference sequence). The chain's CDR3 is CASSSPGVGTYEQYF. Written as DNA, the CDR3 is TGTGCCAGCAGCTCGCCAGGGGTTGGTACCTACGAGCAGTACTTC.

This chain joins TRBV4-1 and TRBJ2-7; D may correspond to TRBD1 or TRBD2 (5 bases each). CDR1 is MGHRA and CDR2 is YSYEKL in the germline V gene. The CDR3 extends over 13 amino acids. V was cut by 0 bases and J by 7 bases, with 10 bases left in between. CDR3 nucleotide sequence: TGCGCCAGCAGCCAAGAACTTGGGGGTGAGCAGTACTTC. Protein sequence: CASSQELGGEQYF.

This chain connects TRBV27 to TRBJ2-1; 8 positions match TRBD2. The CDR3 extends over 18 amino acids. V lost 0 bases to trimming and J lost 6 bases; unmatched junction nucleotides: 13. The V gene's germline CDR1 is MNHEY and CDR2 SMNVEV (reference sequence). CDR3 sequence: CASSLSVGLAGGGNEQFF. The CDR3 region has the DNA TGTGCCAGCAGTTTATCCGTCGGACTAGCCGGAGGGGGCAATGAGCAGTTCTTC.

This clonotype was observed a handful of times. This rearrangement joins TRBV5-1 to TRBJ1-5; no reliable D call. Germline V gene data show CDR1 as SGHRS and CDR2 as YFSETQ. This CDR3 has 14 residues. The V and J ends lost 0 bases and 3 bases respectively, with 7 bases between them. CDR3 bases: TGCGCCAGCAGCTTGGGGAGGGACAATCAGCCCCAGCATTTT. It specifies CASSLGRDNQPQHF.

This clonotype was seen only a few times. The chain uses TRBV7-2 and TRBJ2-1; 8 nucleotides align to TRBD2. In germline, CDR1 is SGHTA, CDR2 FQGNSA. This CDR3 contains 14 residues. V lost 4 bases, J lost 7 bases, and 6 bases stayed unmatched. As DNA, the CDR3 is TGTGCCAGCAGCTATACGGGGGGGCTAAATGAGCAGTTCTTC. It is translated as CASSYTGGLNEQFF.

This clonotype was recorded once. The genes are TRBV7-3 and TRBJ2-2, with TRBD2 matching over 16 bases. CDR1 and CDR2 (germline): SGHTA, FQGTGA. CDR3 size: 19 residues. Trimming cost V 5 bases and J 2 bases; bases outside gene matches: 8. The CDR3 region is CASSPPGLAGGRNTGELFF. The DNA for the CDR3 is TGTGCCAGCAGCCCACCGGGACTAGCGGGGGGGCGTAACACCGGGGAGCTGTTTTTT.

This chain joins TRBV5-1 and TRBJ2-7, with 7 bases that match TRBD1. This CDR3 spans 13 amino acids. Germline V gives CDR1 SGHRS, CDR2 YFSETQ. V lost 6 bases, J lost 6 bases, and 9 bases stayed unmatched. The CDR3 here is CASNRQGDGEQYF. CDR3 coding DNA: TGCGCCAGCAATAGACAGGGCGACGGCGAGCAGTACTTC.

There are many counts of this clonotype. CDR3 loop: CASSVTGILNSYNSPLHF. DNA of the CDR3: TGTGCCAGCAGCGTGACAGGGATCCTCAACTCCTATAATTCACCCCTCCACTTT. J is TRBJ1-6 and V is TRBV7-8, with 7 positions matching TRBD1. The CDR3 extends over 18 amino acids. Germline V gene data show CDR1 as SGHVS and CDR2 as FQNEAQ. The V segment lost 5 bases and the J segment 0 bases; nucleotides outside the gene matches: 10.

A few counts support this clonotype. J is TRBJ2-3 and V is TRBV7-6; TRBD2 agrees at 7 bases. V gave up 5 bases and J gave up 3 bases; unmatched junction bases: 2. The CDR3 covers 13 residues. CDR1 is SGHVS and CDR2 is FNYEAQ in the germline V gene. Written as DNA, the CDR3 is TGTGCCAGCAGCCGCGGGAGAACAGATACGCAGTATTTT. Translated, it gives CASSRGRTDTQYF.

This chain links TRBV9 with TRBJ1-2, with 10 nucleotides matching TRBD1. V shed 0 bases, J shed 4 bases, and the junction held 6 bases outside the gene matches. This CDR3 comprises 16 residues. CDR1 is SGDLS and CDR2 is YYNGEE in the germline V gene. CDR3 in DNA: TGTGCCAGCAGCGTAGCTGACAGGGGGCAGATCTATGGCTACACCTTC. Its protein product is CASSVADRGQIYGYTF.

The rearrangement joins TRBV29-1 to TRBJ2-3, with 7 nucleotides matching TRBD1. This CDR3 has 14 amino acids. CDR1 SQVTM and CDR2 ANQGSEA come from the germline V gene. The J segment lost 5 bases and the V segment lost 4 bases, leaving 9 bases of the junction unmatched. The CDR3 loop is CSVGTGPSGDTQYF. The CDR3 DNA reads as TGCAGCGTTGGGACAGGCCCAAGTGGAGATACGCAGTATTTT.

The chain has TRBV5-4 and TRBJ1-1; maybe TRBD1 (5 bases). The germline V and J ends were trimmed by 3 bases and 1 base, with 10 bases remaining between them. There are 14 residues in the CDR3. The germline CDR1 and CDR2 sequences are SGHNT and YYREEE (reference sequence). The CDR3 loop reads CASSYWGRNTEAFF. The CDR3 DNA is TGTGCCAGCAGCTACTGGGGGAGGAACACTGAAGCTTTCTTT.

V and J are TRBV20-1 and TRBJ2-7, with TRBD2 identical over 10 bases. The V gene end was trimmed by 1 base and the J gene end by 3 bases; junction bases not matched to a gene: 6. The CDR3 has 15 residues. Germline V gene sequence: CDR1 DFQATT, CDR2 SNEGSKA (reference sequence). CDR3 region: CSARAGTSAYYEQYF. CDR3 nucleotides: TGCAGTGCTAGAGCCGGGACTAGCGCGTACTACGAGCAGTACTTC.

Many counts were recorded for this clonotype. The chain joins TRBV7-6 to TRBJ1-5; no clear D. Germline V CDR1 and CDR2: SGHVS, FNYEAQ. The CDR3 runs 14 residues. Trimming pared 4 bases from V and 2 bases from J, leaving 9 bases between. Here the CDR3 reads CASSSETGNQPQHF. In DNA, the CDR3 is TGTGCCAGCAGCTCTGAAACAGGCAATCAGCCCCAGCATTTT.

This clonotype came up a few times. The chain has TRBV15 and TRBJ1-1, with a possible D match to TRBD1 (5 bases). Germline assignment: CDR1 LNHNV and CDR2 YYDKDF (reference sequence). CDR3 length equals 12 residues. V lost 8 bases to trimming and J lost 1 base, with 8 bases between them. The CDR3 nucleotides read TGTGCCACCGGGGACGCGAACACTGAAGCTTTCTTT. It yields the protein CATGDANTEAFF.

This clonotype has just a few counts. The chain combines TRBV2 with TRBJ1-5; 10 nucleotides line up with TRBD1. This CDR3 has 17 residues. Germline lookup yields CDR1 SNHLY and CDR2 FYNNEI. Trimming cost V 1 base and J 1 base; bases outside gene matches: 4. The CDR3, as DNA: TGTGCCAGCAGTGAAGGGGGACAGGGGATGAGCAATCAGCCCCAGCATTTT. This encodes CASSEGGQGMSNQPQHF.

This clonotype appeared a few times. The chain links TRBV30 to TRBJ1-5; D is ambiguous. Germline lookup yields CDR1 GTSNPN and CDR2 SVGIG (reference sequence). The CDR3 extends over 13 amino acids. V lost 1 base and J lost 8, with 12 bases in between. The CDR3 nucleotides read TGTGCCTGGAGTGGGCCTATGGTTGAGCCCCAGCATTTT. This encodes CAWSGPMVEPQHF. The variable domain in full, with the rest retrieved from reference TRBV30 and TRBJ1-5, is SQTIHQWPATLVQPVGSPLSLECTVEGTSNPNLYWYRQAAGRGLQLLFYSVGIGQISSEVPQNLSASRPQDRQFILSSKKLLLSDSGFYLCAWSGPMVEPQHFGDGTRLSIL.

In this sample, this clonotype turned up a few times. This sequence joins TRBV6-5 and TRBJ2-5; 9 bases line up with TRBD2. In germline, CDR1 is MNHEY, CDR2 SVGAGI. The CDR3 spans 16 residues. V was clipped by 7 bases and J by 4 bases; unmatched bases: 13. CDR3 coding DNA: TGTGCCAGCACCTTGGTCGGGCGGGAGGGCCGAGAGACCCAGTACTTC. Translated: CASTLVGREGRETQYF.

This chain connects TRBV7-9 to TRBJ2-1; D is perhaps TRBD1 or TRBD2 (5 bases each). Trimming shortened V by 10 bases and J by 2 bases, and 12 bases separated the two germline ends. Germline loops: CDR1 SEHNR, CDR2 FQNEAQ (reference sequence). The CDR3 totals 13 residues. CDR3 sequence: CAILEGTYNEQFF. CDR3 nucleotide sequence: TGTGCCATTCTCGAGGGGACCTACAATGAGCAGTTCTTC.

The chain is built from TRBV4-1 and TRBJ1-2, with 7 bases that match TRBD1. The germline V gene has CDR1 MGHRA and CDR2 YSYEKL. CDR3 length: 15 residues. Germline trimming cut 3 bases from V and 4 bases from J; bases unmatched to any gene: 8. CDR3 amino acids: CASSHWAEGAYGYTF. In nucleotides, the CDR3 is TGCGCCAGCAGCCATTGGGCAGAGGGGGCCTATGGCTACACCTTC.

The rearrangement links TRBV5-6 to TRBJ1-5, with unresolved D. The CDR3 loop spans 16 amino acids. The V and J ends lost 4 bases and 0 bases respectively, with 14 bases between them. Germline lookup yields CDR1 SGHDT and CDR2 YYEEEE. The CDR3 region is CASSPRAGNSNQPQHF. CDR3 bases: TGTGCCAGCAGCCCACGAGCGGGGAATAGCAATCAGCCCCAGCATTTT.

The V gene is TRBV27, the J gene TRBJ2-7; D might be TRBD1 (6 bases). CDR1 MNHEY and CDR2 SMNVEV come from the germline V gene (reference sequence). Trimming pared 6 bases from V and 0 bases from J, leaving 12 bases between. The CDR3 is 14 amino acids. In DNA, the CDR3 is TGTGCCAGCAGCCGTTACAGGGCCTCCTACGAGCAGTACTTC. Protein sequence: CASSRYRASYEQYF.